This T cell receptor (beta chain) appears in the sequencing data of a study of long-term antiretroviral therapy in people with HIV. At the survey level, the v3.0 immunoSEQ assay was run. Sequencing aimed at roughly 40,000-50,000 T-cell genomes per sample. Assay used: immunoSEQ multiplex PCR; TCRdb lists only in-frame clones, some missing. Of approximately 10,000 clones listed, approximately 79% were seen once; the top ten hold around 21%. Notes on the study in general: Pre-ART clonal expansions dominated every time point's repertoire.

About this clone: Its specificity is unknown.

Held in samples before DNA extraction were about 0.85-11 million cryopreserved PBMC. V was clipped by 0 bases and J by 8 bases, with 8 bases between them. There are 13 residues in the CDR3. Germline V lookup: CDR1 MNHEY, CDR2 SMNVEV (reference sequence). The clonotype was recovered from a man between 50 and 59 years old with HIV. Material: unsorted PBMCs, obtained 7 to 7.5 years after starting antiretroviral therapy. This chain links TRBV27 with TRBJ2-1, with D hard to call. The CDR3 sequence: CASSLSEADEQFF. In DNA form, the CDR3 reads TGTGCCAGCAGTTTATCGGAAGCAGATGAGCAGTTCTTC.